These 14 T cell receptor beta chains were sequenced from one sample in a study of T cells after yellow fever vaccination. TCRdb reprocessed the 5' RACE reads with MiXCR, giving one entry per CDR3 protein. The sample consists of around 600,000 distinct CDR3 sequences, approximately 13% of them appearing once. Material: PBMCs, obtained on the day of the yellow fever booster vaccination. All receptors come from a man younger than 45 who received the YFV17D yellow fever vaccine.

The chain links TRBV20-1 to TRBJ2-2; D unclear. Per germline, CDR1 DFQATT and CDR2 SNEGSKA (reference sequence). The V end was cut by 3 bases, the J end by 6 bases, with 14 bases between. The CDR3 consists of 14 residues. The CDR3 region is CSASPDQVSGELFF. CDR3 DNA sequence: TGCAGTGCTAGCCCAGATCAAGTCTCCGGGGAGCTGTTTTTT.

Comments on this clonotype: A read error is possible here, since a much larger clone lies one base away. The chain combines TRBV29-1 with TRBJ2-1; TRBD1 might be the D (5 bases). CDR1 and CDR2 from the germline V gene are SQVTM and ANQGSEA. This CDR3 is 14 amino acids long. The CDR3 DNA reads TGCAGCGTCCGGGCAGGGCCTTCCTACAATGAGCAGCTCTTC. Its protein product is CSVRAGPSYNEQLF.

This clonotype was detected ten times or more. CDR3 sequence: CSVERRRKDEQFF. DNA of the CDR3: TGCAGCGTTGAAAGGAGAAGAAAGGATGAGCAGTTCTTC. The chain carries TRBV29-1 and TRBJ2-1; unclear D gene. The CDR3 length is 13 residues. The V gene lost 2 bases and the J gene lost 8 bases, with 13 bases spanning the gap. Looked up from germline, CDR1 is SQVTM and CDR2 is ANQGSEA.

The chain uses TRBV4-3 and TRBJ2-7; TRBD1 matches 9 bases. This CDR3 is 17 amino acids long. The J segment lost 9 bases and the V segment lost 2 bases, leaving 17 bases of the junction unmatched. Germline assignment: CDR1 LGHNA and CDR2 YSLEER. CDR3 loop: CASSQRGGGTGTRGQYF. The CDR3 nucleotides read TGCGCCAGCAGCCAAAGGGGGGGTGGGACAGGGACACGTGGGCAGTACTTC.

The table lists this clonotype with many counts. The chain joins TRBV2 to TRBJ1-2; a possible D gene is TRBD1 (5 bases). Trimming pared 6 bases from V and 12 bases from J, leaving 17 bases between. Germline V gene data show CDR1 as SNHLY and CDR2 as FYNNEI. This CDR3 has 12 residues. CDR3 DNA sequence: TGTGCCAGCAGGGAGGGGATGGCAGGCAACACCTTC. Protein product: CASREGMAGNTF.

This rearrangement joins TRBV6-6 to TRBJ2-3, with 9 bases that match TRBD2. The germline V gene has CDR1 MNHNY and CDR2 SVGAGI (reference sequence). This CDR3 is built from 13 residues. With V trimmed by 2 bases and J by 6 bases, 0 bases remained unmatched. The CDR3 loop is CASSYGLADTQYF. The CDR3 coding sequence is TGTGCCAGCAGTTACGGACTAGCGGATACGCAGTATTTT.

The chain is built from TRBV20-1 and TRBJ2-7; D is possibly TRBD2 (7 bases). The CDR3 contains 13 residues. Trimming took 5 bases from V and 4 from J, leaving 15 bases between them. The germline V gene encodes CDR1 DFQATT and CDR2 SNEGSKA (reference sequence). CDR3 loop: CSAGGTSVYEQYF. CDR3 DNA sequence: TGCAGTGCTGGGGGCACTAGCGTGTACGAGCAGTACTTC.

This clonotype was observed a handful of times. The chain joins TRBV11-1 to TRBJ2-1; 10 bases map to TRBD2. CDR1 and CDR2 from the germline V gene are SGHAT and FQDESV (reference sequence). The junction had 8 bases not matched to a gene; V was cut back by 2 bases and J by 1 base. The length of the CDR3 is 18 residues. The CDR3 loop reads CASSLLAGVLLSYNEQFF. CDR3 in DNA: TGTGCCAGCAGCTTACTAGCGGGAGTGCTCCTTTCCTACAATGAGCAGTTCTTC. The full variable domain, completed using reference TRBV11-1 and TRBJ2-1, is EAEVAQSPRYKITEKSQAVAFWCDPISGHATLYWYRQILGQGPELLVQFQDESVVDDSQLPKDRFSAERLKGVDSTLKIQPAELGDSAMYLCASSLLAGVLLSYNEQFFGPGTRLTVL.

This clonotype was observed a few times. The chain uses TRBV20-1 and TRBJ2-1, with 9 bases that match TRBD2. This CDR3 spans 15 amino acids. V trimming: 0 bases; J trimming: 9 bases; junction bases outside the gene matches: 9. The germline CDR1 and CDR2 sequences are DFQATT and SNEGSKA (reference sequence). The CDR3 region is CSAREREGHVGEQFF. CDR3 bases: TGCAGTGCTAGAGAGCGGGAGGGCCATGTCGGTGAGCAGTTCTTC.

V usage is TRBV28 and J usage is TRBJ2-3, with D uncertain. Germline lookup yields CDR1 MDHEN and CDR2 SYDVKM. V dropped 6 bases and J dropped 6 bases, with 19 bases sitting between them. The CDR3 runs 15 residues. DNA of the CDR3: TGTGCCAGCAGCTCGACTCGACTGATTTTGGATACGCAGTATTTT. As protein: CASSSTRLILDTQYF.

A few counts support this clonotype. CDR3 residues: CSARDSRGQAETQYF. CDR3 DNA sequence: TGCAGTGCTAGAGATTCGCGGGGCCAGGCAGAGACCCAGTACTTC. This chain joins TRBV20-1 and TRBJ2-5; a possible D gene is TRBD2 (6 bases). V lost 0 bases and J 4 bases, leaving 15 bases between the germline ends. Germline lookup yields CDR1 DFQATT and CDR2 SNEGSKA (reference sequence). The CDR3 totals 15 residues.

The chain is built from TRBV6-1 and TRBJ2-1; D is perhaps TRBD2 (6 bases). The length of the CDR3 is 15 residues. Trimming pared 6 bases from V and 2 bases from J, leaving 14 bases between. CDR1 and CDR2 from the germline V gene are MNHNS and SASEGT. CDR3 bases: TGTGCCAGCAGACACCGGGACTTCGCCTACAATGAGCAGTTCTTC. Translating it yields CASRHRDFAYNEQFF.

The chain couples TRBV30 to TRBJ1-1; D is perhaps TRBD1 (5 bases). This CDR3 contains 16 residues. Trimming stripped 0 bases from V and 3 bases from J, with 17 bases between. Germline CDR1 and CDR2: GTSNPN and SVGIG (reference sequence). CDR3 in amino acids: CAWSVLGVRADTEAFF. CDR3 nucleotides: TGTGCCTGGAGTGTACTTGGCGTCAGGGCGGACACTGAAGCTTTCTTT.

The rearrangement uses TRBV18 and TRBJ2-1; 7 bases line up with TRBD1. The ends lost 5 bases at V and 9 bases at J; junction bases unmatched: 7. The CDR3 is made up of 13 amino acids. Per the germline V gene, CDR1 is KGHSH and CDR2 is LQKENI. The CDR3 DNA follows: TGTGCCAGCTCATCCAACACAGGGGTTGAGCAGTTCTTC. The encoded protein is CASSSNTGVEQFF. The complete variable domain, with remaining parts taken from reference TRBV18 and TRBJ2-1, reads NAGVMQNPRHLVRRRGQEARLRCSPMKGHSHVYWYRQLPEEGLKFMVYLQKENIIDESGMPKERFSAEFPKEGPSILRIQQVVRGDSAAYFCASSSNTGVEQFFGPGTRLTVL.